The 32 T cell receptor beta chains listed next were all sequenced from one sample in a study of liver allograft versus peripheral blood T cells. Overall study: Hepatic allograft T cell receptor repertoires were evaluated relative to those present in recipients' peripheral blood.

MiXCR, run by TCRdb on the reads, gives a single entry per CDR3 protein. Of roughly 14,000 distinct CDR3 sequences listed, approximately 22% are singletons. These receptors were collected from a human patient who had a liver transplant. Some T cells could come from the graft donor.

This chain links TRBV7-9 with TRBJ2-7; possible D gene TRBD1, 5 bases. CDR3 length equals 12 residues. CDR1 SEHNR and CDR2 FQNEAQ come from the germline V gene (reference sequence). The CDR3: CASTHRLGEQYF. CDR3 nucleotides: TGTGCGAGTACGCACAGGCTGGGCGAGCAGTACTTC.

By share of the sample, this clonotype is medium-sized. The chain recombines TRBV18 with TRBJ1-1, with a tentative D call TRBD1 (6 bases). This CDR3 has 16 residues. From germline, CDR1 is KGHSH and CDR2 LQKENI. V was cut by 4 bases and J by 4 bases, with 19 bases left in between. The chain's CDR3 is CASSLRVGGRGTEAFF. The CDR3 nucleotides are TGTGCCAGCTCACTACGGGTCGGGGGCAGGGGCACTGAAGCTTTCTTT. Combining the CDR3 with reference TRBV18 and TRBJ1-1 gives the whole variable domain NAGVMQNPRHLVRRRGQEARLRCSPMKGHSHVYWYRQLPEEGLKFMVYLQKENIIDESGMPKERFSAEFPKEGPSILRIQQVVRGDSAAYFCASSLRVGGRGTEAFFGQGTRLTVV.

This clonotype is labeled medium-sized. V usage is TRBV27 and J usage is TRBJ1-2; D unresolved. Germline-derived CDR1 and CDR2 are MNHEY and SMNVEV (reference sequence). The CDR3 loop spans 15 amino acids. Trimming took 6 bases from V and 14 from J, leaving 28 bases between them. The CDR3 protein is CASSPRAGRGRALTF. CDR3 nucleotide sequence: TGTGCCAGCAGCCCCCGGGCTGGCCGAGGTAGGGCGCTGACCTTC.

This sequence joins TRBV10-3 and TRBJ1-2; the D is unclear. This CDR3 region has 13 residues. The V gene lost 2 bases and the J gene lost 3 bases, with 7 bases spanning the gap. The V gene's germline CDR1 is ENHRY and CDR2 SYGVKD. CDR3 residues: CAISEAVDYGYTF. CDR3 in DNA: TGTGCCATCAGTGAGGCAGTGGACTATGGCTACACCTTC.

The chain carries TRBV7-2 and TRBJ1-5; D remains ambiguous. Germline values: CDR1 SGHTA, CDR2 FQGNSA. CDR3 length: 15 residues. Trimming removed 0 bases from V and 7 bases from J, with 13 bases in between. CDR3 sequence: CASSLAGLSRQPQHF. The DNA for the CDR3 is TGTGCCAGCAGCTTAGCAGGATTATCGCGCCAGCCCCAGCATTTT.

This clonotype was observed at least ten times. The chain is built from TRBV12-3 or TRBV12-4 and TRBJ1-1, with TRBD1 as a possible D gene (5 bases). V gave up 6 bases and J gave up 2 bases, with 10 bases separating them. The CDR3 length is 13 residues. The CDR3, as DNA: TGTGCCAGCAGGGGGACGGATAACACTGAAGCTTTCTTT. As protein: CASRGTDNTEAFF.

The table lists this clonotype with a few counts. The chain links TRBV7-9 to TRBJ2-3, with 9 bases lining up with TRBD1. The CDR3 has 15 residues. The J segment lost 2 bases and the V segment lost 3 bases, leaving 3 bases of the junction unmatched. Germline loops: CDR1 SEHNR, CDR2 FQNEAQ (reference sequence). Here the CDR3 DNA reads TGTGCCAGCAGCTTGTGGGACAGGGACACAGATACGCAGTATTTT. This codes for CASSLWDRDTDTQYF. Based on the CDR3 plus reference TRBV7-9 and TRBJ2-3, the full variable domain is DTGVSQNPRHKITKRGQNVTFRCDPISEHNRLYWYRQTLGQGPEFLTYFQNEAQLEKSRLLSDRFSAERPKGSFSTLEIQRTEQGDSAMYLCASSLWDRDTDTQYFGPGTRLTVL.

The chain employs TRBV15 and TRBJ1-2; tentatively, D is TRBD1 (5 bases). The CDR3 runs to 15 residues. V was pared by 2 bases and J by 6 bases, with 16 bases between. The germline V gene has CDR1 LNHNV and CDR2 YYDKDF (reference sequence). The CDR3 nucleotides read TGTGCCACCAGCAGAACAAGCGTAACAGGCCATGGCTACACCTTC. As protein: CATSRTSVTGHGYTF. Filled out from reference TRBV15 and TRBJ1-2, the complete variable domain reads DAMVIQNPRYQVTQFGKPVTLSCSQTLNHNVMYWYQQKSSQAPKLLFHYYDKDFNNEADTPDNFQSRRPNTSFCFLDIRSPGLGDTAMYLCATSRTSVTGHGYTFGSGTRLTVV.

This clonotype was recorded many times. CDR3 coding DNA: TGTGCCAGCAGCTTGGCCGGGGGGGGGACTGAAGCTTTCTTT. Its translation: CASSLAGGGTEAFF. The chain couples TRBV5-4 to TRBJ1-1; possibly TRBD1 for D (5 bases). The germline V gene has CDR1 SGHNT and CDR2 YYREEE (reference sequence). This CDR3 region has 14 residues. The V end lost 0 bases, the J end lost 5 bases, and 11 bases lay between the germline ends.

The chain combines TRBV6-1 with TRBJ2-5; D not resolved. V was clipped by 0 bases and J by 4 bases, with 12 bases between them. This CDR3 spans 15 amino acids. CDR1 and CDR2 from the germline V gene are MNHNS and SASEGT. The CDR3 sequence: CASSEARTGRETQYF. The CDR3 DNA follows: TGTGCCAGCAGTGAAGCGCGGACGGGTAGAGAGACCCAGTACTTC.

This chain uses TRBV6-1 with TRBJ2-5; 9 bases are shared with TRBD1. Germline CDR1 and CDR2: MNHNS and SASEGT. J gave up 5 bases and V 8 bases, and 21 bases lay outside the gene matches. This CDR3 has 18 residues. CDR3 residues: CASGKDRGKGAIGETQYF. The DNA of the CDR3 is TGTGCCAGCGGGAAGGACAGGGGAAAGGGGGCAATCGGGGAGACCCAGTACTTC.

This clonotype was detected a few times. V usage is TRBV6-6 and J usage is TRBJ1-5; D is uncertain. Germline-derived CDR1 and CDR2 are MNHNY and SVGAGI (reference sequence). V was shortened by 10 bases and J by 0 bases, with 10 bases between the two germline ends. This CDR3 spans 13 amino acids. The CDR3 is CANGPSSNQPQHF. The CDR3 DNA reads as TGTGCCAATGGCCCGAGTAGCAATCAGCCCCAGCATTTT.

The gene calls are TRBV7-9 and TRBJ1-4; 9 bases agree with TRBD1. Losses at the gene ends were 4 bases for V and 7 bases for J; bases not matched to a gene: 4. The CDR3 has 14 amino acids. Germline CDR1 and CDR2: SEHNR and FQNEAQ (reference sequence). The CDR3 region is CASSSGQGFEKLFF. The CDR3, as DNA: TGTGCCAGCAGCTCGGGACAGGGTTTTGAAAAACTGTTTTTT.

The genes are TRBV7-2 and TRBJ2-7; 10 bases map to TRBD2. V lost 1 base and J lost 4; bases outside the gene matches: 4. Germline V gene data show CDR1 as SGHTA and CDR2 as FQGNSA. The CDR3 is 15 amino acids. The CDR3 protein is CASSLDGAGGYEQYF. The CDR3 DNA sequence: TGTGCCAGCAGCTTAGATGGAGCGGGGGGGTACGAGCAGTACTTC. The variable domain in full, completed from reference TRBV7-2 and TRBJ2-7, reads GAGVSQSPSNKVTEKGKDVELRCDPISGHTALYWYRQSLGQGLEFLIYFQGNSAPDKSGLPSDRFSAERTGGSVSTLTIQRTQQEDSAVYLCASSLDGAGGYEQYFGPGTRLTVT.

This clonotype counts as medium-sized. The chain uses TRBV18 and TRBJ1-2, with 7 bases fitting TRBD1. This CDR3 comprises 15 residues. V trimming: 4 bases; J trimming: 2 bases; junction bases outside the gene matches: 7. Germline V gene lookup returns CDR1 KGHSH and CDR2 LQKENI. The CDR3 DNA reads as TGTGCCAGCTCACGAGAACAGGGGACAAACTATGGCTACACCTTC. Translated: CASSREQGTNYGYTF.

In this sample, this clonotype is medium-sized. The chain uses TRBV6-1 and TRBJ1-5; D is ambiguous. This CDR3 contains 16 residues. The germline CDR1 and CDR2 sequences are MNHNS and SASEGT. V gave up 6 bases and J gave up 1 base, with 16 bases separating them. CDR3 amino acids: CASSPIREISNQPQHF. The DNA for the CDR3 is TGTGCCAGCAGCCCAATTAGGGAGATAAGCAATCAGCCCCAGCATTTT.

A few counts support this clonotype. The CDR3 sequence: CAISAVRDGRKEQYF. In DNA, the CDR3 is TGTGCCATCAGTGCGGTGAGGGACGGACGTAAGGAGCAGTACTTC. The V call is TRBV10-3, the J call TRBJ2-7; tentatively, D is TRBD1 or TRBD2 (5 bases each). CDR1 is ENHRY, CDR2 SYGVKD, per germline. This CDR3 comprises 15 residues. Trimming shortened V by 4 bases and J by 7 bases, and 20 bases separated the two germline ends.

This clonotype appeared a single time. The chain joins TRBV19 to TRBJ2-7; 7 bases are a match to TRBD1. Trimming took 8 bases from V and 2 from J; bases not matched to a gene: 6. This CDR3 spans 13 amino acids. CDR1 LNHDA and CDR2 SQIVND come from the germline V gene (reference sequence). CDR3 sequence (DNA): TGTGCCAGTGGTCCGACAGGGACCTACGAGCAGTACTTC. Translating gives CASGPTGTYEQYF.

This clonotype is medium-sized within its sample. The chain links TRBV29-1 to TRBJ1-2, with TRBD1 identical over 7 bases. There are 14 residues in the CDR3. CDR1 is SQVTM and CDR2 is ANQGSEA in the germline V gene. Losses at the gene ends were 4 bases for V and 3 bases for J; bases not matched to a gene: 8. CDR3: CSVGGGRVDYGYTF. The CDR3 DNA reads TGCAGCGTTGGAGGGGGCAGGGTAGACTATGGCTACACCTTC.

This clonotype has at least ten counts. V gene TRBV6-5 combines with J gene TRBJ1-5; no definite D call. The CDR3 has 13 amino acids. Germline CDR1 reads MNHEY; CDR2 reads SVGAGI. V was trimmed by 2 bases and J by 9 bases, leaving 11 bases between them. The CDR3 DNA sequence: TGTGCCAGCAGTTACCGTCTGGGCTTGCCCCAGCATTTT. It codes for CASSYRLGLPQHF.

This clonotype was counted only a few times. The genes are TRBV19 and TRBJ1-2; TRBD1 matches at 8 bases. The CDR3 covers 17 residues. Unmatched junction bases numbered 14, after V lost 6 bases and J lost 2 bases. Germline lookup yields CDR1 LNHDA and CDR2 SQIVND (reference sequence). CDR3 region: CASSRRGQEIVNYGYTF. The CDR3 coding sequence is TGTGCCAGTAGCCGCCGGGGACAGGAGATAGTGAACTATGGCTACACCTTC.

By share, this clonotype ranks as medium-sized. The chain uses TRBV6-2 or TRBV6-3 and TRBJ1-1, with D tentatively TRBD1 (6 bases). The CDR3 contains 14 residues. V dropped 7 bases and J dropped 7 bases, with 19 bases sitting between them. Looked up from germline, CDR1 is MNHEY and CDR2 is SVGEGT. The CDR3 DNA is TGTGCCAGCATGATCAGGGGCGGTGTACGTGAAGCTTTCTTT. The encoded protein is CASMIRGGVREAFF.

The chain has TRBV18 and TRBJ1-2; D perhaps matches TRBD1 (5 bases). The CDR3 runs to 13 residues. The V gene's germline CDR1 is KGHSH and CDR2 LQKENI. CDR3 in amino acids: CVSSLDRDYGYTF. Written as DNA, the CDR3 is TGTGTTAGCTCACTTGACAGAGACTATGGCTACACCTTC.

The chain recombines TRBV6-5 with TRBJ1-2; 12 bases are a match to TRBD1. The V and J ends lost 5 bases and 12 bases, in that order; junction bases with no gene match: 10. This CDR3 has 14 amino acids. Germline CDR1 is MNHEY and CDR2 is SVGAGI. CDR3 amino acids: CASSLLGQGASNTF. The DNA for the CDR3 is TGTGCCAGCAGTCTTCTGGGACAGGGGGCTTCAAACACCTTC.

By share, this clonotype ranks as medium-sized (0.01 to 0.1%). V is TRBV29-1 and J is TRBJ1-2; TRBD1 agrees at 7 bases. V was clipped by 6 bases and J by 1 base; unmatched bases: 2. CDR3 size: 12 residues. The V gene's germline CDR1 is SQVTM and CDR2 ANQGSEA. The CDR3 reads CSVGDSNYGYTF. DNA for the CDR3: TGCAGCGTGGGGGACAGTAACTATGGCTACACCTTC.

CDR3 coding DNA: TGCAGTGCCCCGGGACGGAACTATGGCTACACCTTC. Protein: CSAPGRNYGYTF. The gene calls are TRBV20-1 and TRBJ1-2, with a tentative D call TRBD1 (5 bases). The CDR3 loop spans 12 amino acids. The V end was cut by 6 bases, the J end by 2 bases, with 10 bases between. CDR1 is DFQATT, CDR2 SNEGSKA, per germline (reference sequence).

This clonotype was counted between two and nine times. The V gene is TRBV30, the J gene TRBJ2-3; the D is unclear. The V gene's germline CDR1 is GTSNPN and CDR2 SVGIG (reference sequence). The CDR3 extends over 13 amino acids. V lost 2 bases and J lost 2, with 8 bases in between. The CDR3 DNA sequence: TGTGCCTGGAGTTCCGGCACCACAGATACGCAGTATTTT. It encodes CAWSSGTTDTQYF.

There are many counts of this clonotype. This chain joins TRBV6-2 or TRBV6-3 and TRBJ1-2; tentatively, D is TRBD1 (5 bases). Deletions cut 0 bases from V and 6 bases from J, with 23 bases between. This CDR3 has 18 amino acids. Germline-derived CDR1 and CDR2 are MNHEY and SVGEGT. The CDR3 region has the DNA TGTGCCAGCAGTTACTCGAGGGGTGGCAGGCCAGGCAGCCATGGCTACACCTTC. Its protein is CASSYSRGGRPGSHGYTF.

This clonotype has only a few counts. This chain uses TRBV28 with TRBJ1-5; 7 positions match TRBD1. There are 15 residues in the CDR3. Per germline, CDR1 MDHEN and CDR2 SYDVKM. V lost 5 bases and J lost 3; bases outside the gene matches: 7. CDR3 sequence reads: CASSPWDSHNQPQHF. CDR3 bases: TGTGCCAGCAGTCCTTGGGACAGCCACAATCAGCCCCAGCATTTT.

This clonotype has a count of ten or more. The chain links TRBV10-3 to TRBJ1-2; D remains ambiguous. V was shortened by 4 bases and J by 4 bases, with 13 bases between the two germline ends. The germline V gene has CDR1 ENHRY and CDR2 SYGVKD. CDR3 size: 14 residues. The CDR3: CAISASEEIYGYTF. As DNA, the CDR3 is TGTGCCATCAGTGCTTCGGAGGAAATCTATGGCTACACCTTC.

V and J are TRBV12-3 or TRBV12-4 and TRBJ1-4; the D gene is possibly TRBD1 (6 bases). Trimming took off 5 bases at V and 0 bases at J, with 16 bases between the two ends. The CDR3 has 17 amino acids. This CDR3 reads CASSLTGFGATNEKLFF. DNA for the CDR3: TGTGCCAGCAGTCTTACAGGGTTCGGAGCAACTAATGAAAAACTGTTTTTT.

The rearrangement joins TRBV6-5 to TRBJ2-4, with D perhaps matching TRBD2 (5 bases). Deletions cut 3 bases from V and 0 bases from J, with 15 bases between. This CDR3 contains 17 residues. CDR1 is MNHEY, CDR2 SVGAGI, per germline. The CDR3 spells CASSYSSDGLAKNIQYF. For the CDR3, the DNA is TGTGCCAGCAGTTATAGTTCAGACGGACTAGCCAAAAACATTCAGTACTTC.